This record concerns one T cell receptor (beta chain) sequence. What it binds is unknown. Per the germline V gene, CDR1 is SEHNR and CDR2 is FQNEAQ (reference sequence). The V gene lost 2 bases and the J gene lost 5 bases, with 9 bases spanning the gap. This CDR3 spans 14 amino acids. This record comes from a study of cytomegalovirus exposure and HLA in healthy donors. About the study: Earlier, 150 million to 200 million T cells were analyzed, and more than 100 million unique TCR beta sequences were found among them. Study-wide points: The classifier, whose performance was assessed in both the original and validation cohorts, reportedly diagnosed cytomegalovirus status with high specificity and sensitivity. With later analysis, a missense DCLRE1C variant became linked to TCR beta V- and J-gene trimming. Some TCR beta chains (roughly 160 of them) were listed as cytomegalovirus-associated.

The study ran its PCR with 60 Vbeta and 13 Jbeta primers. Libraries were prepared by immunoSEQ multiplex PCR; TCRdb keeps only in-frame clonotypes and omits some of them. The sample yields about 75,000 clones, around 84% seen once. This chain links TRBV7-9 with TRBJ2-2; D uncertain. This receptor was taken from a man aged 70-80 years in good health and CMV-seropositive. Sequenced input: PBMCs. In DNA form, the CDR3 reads TGTGCCAGCAGCTTATCGACAAAAACCGGGGAGCTGTTTTTT. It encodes CASSLSTKTGELFF. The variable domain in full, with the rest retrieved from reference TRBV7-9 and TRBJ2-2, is DTGVSQNPRHKITKRGQNVTFRCDPISEHNRLYWYRQTLGQGPEFLTYFQNEAQLEKSRLLSDRFSAERPKGSFSTLEIQRTEQGDSAMYLCASSLSTKTGELFFGEGSRLTVL.